These 8 T cell receptor beta chains share one sample of origin, sequenced in a study of blood T cell repertoires in COVID-19. Using immunoSEQ multiplex PCR, the repertoire was profiled, and TCRdb retains in-frame clones only, with some absent. The sample includes roughly 120,000 clones, roughly 70% of them seen just once. The sample taken for sequencing was peripheral blood. Receptor source: a human donor with acute or convalescent COVID-19. The donor label of this sample is uncertain.

The V call is TRBV15, the J call TRBJ1-2; D is unresolved. Trimming removed 7 bases from V and 4 bases from J, with 10 bases in between. CDR1 is LNHNV and CDR2 is YYDKDF in the germline V gene (reference sequence). The CDR3 sequence is 12 residues long. As DNA, the CDR3 is TGTGCCACCACGGAGTCGGGCTATGGCTACACCTTC. Its protein product is CATTESGYGYTF.

The gene calls are TRBV7-2 and TRBJ1-2, with a possible D match to TRBD1 (6 bases). V was clipped by 6 bases and J by 7 bases, with 18 bases between them. Germline loops: CDR1 SGHTA, CDR2 FQGNSA. The CDR3 contains 14 residues. The CDR3 reads CASSYRSGTLGYTF. The CDR3 region has the DNA TGTGCCAGCAGTTATAGATCCGGGACACTTGGCTACACCTTC.

This clone showed up just a few times. The chain has TRBV19 and TRBJ1-2; 10 nucleotides align to TRBD1. Germline-derived CDR1 and CDR2 are LNHDA and SQIVND (reference sequence). CDR3 length equals 15 residues. With 5 bases clipped from V and 4 bases from J, the junction kept 7 bases outside the gene matches. The CDR3, as DNA: TGTGCCAGTAGTCACGGACAGGGGGACATCTATGGCTACACCTTC. Amino acid sequence: CASSHGQGDIYGYTF.

The gene calls are TRBV24-1 and TRBJ2-5, with 8 bases identical to TRBD2. Germline V CDR1 and CDR2: KGHDR, SFDVKD. V lost 2 bases and J lost 5; bases outside the gene matches: 18. The CDR3 is made up of 19 amino acids. For the CDR3, the DNA is TGTGCCACCAGTGATTCCCGGGGGGGGGCACAAGGGACCCGGGAGACCCAGTACTTC. This encodes CATSDSRGGAQGTRETQYF.

The chain is built from TRBV25-1 and TRBJ2-2; 9 bases match TRBD1. This CDR3 region has 17 residues. With V trimmed by 4 bases and J by 3 bases, 9 bases remained unmatched. Germline CDR1 MGHDK, CDR2 SYGVNS. This chain's CDR3 is CASSGLRDREYTGELFF. The CDR3 DNA is TGTGCCAGCAGTGGCCTCCGGGACAGGGAGTACACCGGGGAGCTGTTTTTT.

The V gene is TRBV4-1, the J gene TRBJ1-4; TRBD1 matches at 7 bases. Germline CDR1 is MGHRA and CDR2 is YSYEKL. V shed 1 base and J 2 bases; nucleotides not matched to a gene: 7. This CDR3 comprises 17 residues. CDR3 sequence (DNA): TGCGCCAGCAGCCAAGGACCCAGGGGGGCCACTAATGAAAAACTGTTTTTT. This sequence encodes CASSQGPRGATNEKLFF.

The rearrangement uses TRBV6-5 and TRBJ1-6; D possibly corresponds to TRBD1 (6 bases). V gave up 7 bases and J gave up 15 bases, with 19 bases separating them. Germline V lookup: CDR1 MNHEY, CDR2 SVGAGI. The CDR3 is 13 amino acids. In DNA, the CDR3 is TGTGCCAGCACCCGAACAGGGTACGGGGACCTCCACTTT. It translates to CASTRTGYGDLHF.

V usage is TRBV12-5 and J usage is TRBJ2-3; TRBD2 might be the D (5 bases). The germline V gene has CDR1 LGHNT and CDR2 FRNRAP. CDR3 length equals 18 residues. Trimming removed 2 bases from V and 5 bases from J, with 23 bases in between. The CDR3 protein is CASGLIPDGERQVDTQYF. Here the CDR3 DNA reads TGTGCTAGTGGTTTGATCCCCGACGGGGAAAGGCAGGTAGATACGCAGTATTTT.